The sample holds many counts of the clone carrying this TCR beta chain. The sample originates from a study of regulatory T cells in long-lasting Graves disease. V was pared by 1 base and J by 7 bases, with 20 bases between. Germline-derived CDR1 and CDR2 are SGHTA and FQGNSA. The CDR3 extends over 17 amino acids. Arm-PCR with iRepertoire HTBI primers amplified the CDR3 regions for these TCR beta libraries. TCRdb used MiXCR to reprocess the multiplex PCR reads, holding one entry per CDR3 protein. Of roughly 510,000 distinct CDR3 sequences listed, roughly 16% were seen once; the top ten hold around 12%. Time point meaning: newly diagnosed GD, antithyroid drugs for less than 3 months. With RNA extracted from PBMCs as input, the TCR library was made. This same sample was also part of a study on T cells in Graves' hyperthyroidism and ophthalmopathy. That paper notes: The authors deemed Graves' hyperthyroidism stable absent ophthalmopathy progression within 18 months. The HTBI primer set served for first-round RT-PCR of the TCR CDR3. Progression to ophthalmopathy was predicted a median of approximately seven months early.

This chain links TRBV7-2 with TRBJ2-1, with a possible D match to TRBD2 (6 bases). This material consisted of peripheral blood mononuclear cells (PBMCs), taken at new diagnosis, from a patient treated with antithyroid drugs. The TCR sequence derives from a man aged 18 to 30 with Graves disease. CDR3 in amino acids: CASSLGSGTGGWNEQFF. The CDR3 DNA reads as TGTGCCAGCAGCTTAGGGAGCGGAACTGGGGGGTGGAATGAGCAGTTCTTC.